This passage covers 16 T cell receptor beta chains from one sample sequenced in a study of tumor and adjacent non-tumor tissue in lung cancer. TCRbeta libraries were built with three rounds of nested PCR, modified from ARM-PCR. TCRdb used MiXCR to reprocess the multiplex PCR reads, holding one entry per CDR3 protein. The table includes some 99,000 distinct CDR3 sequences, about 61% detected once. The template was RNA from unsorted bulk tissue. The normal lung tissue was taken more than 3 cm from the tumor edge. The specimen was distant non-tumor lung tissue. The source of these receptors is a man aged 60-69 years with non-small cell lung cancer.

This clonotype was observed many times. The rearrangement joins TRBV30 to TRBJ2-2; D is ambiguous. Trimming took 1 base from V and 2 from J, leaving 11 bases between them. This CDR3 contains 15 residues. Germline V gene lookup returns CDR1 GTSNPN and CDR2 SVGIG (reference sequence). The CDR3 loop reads CAWSAYHSNTGELFF. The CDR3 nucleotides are TGTGCCTGGAGTGCATACCACAGCAACACCGGGGAGCTGTTTTTT.

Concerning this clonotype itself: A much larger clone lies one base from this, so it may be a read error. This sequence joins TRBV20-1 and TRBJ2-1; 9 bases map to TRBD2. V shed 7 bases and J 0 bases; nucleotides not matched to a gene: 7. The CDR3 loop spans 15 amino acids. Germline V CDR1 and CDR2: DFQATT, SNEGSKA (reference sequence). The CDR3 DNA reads TGCAGTGTCCCGCCAGCGGGAGGCTCCTACAATGAGCAGTTCTTC. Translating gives CSVPPAGGSYNEQFF.

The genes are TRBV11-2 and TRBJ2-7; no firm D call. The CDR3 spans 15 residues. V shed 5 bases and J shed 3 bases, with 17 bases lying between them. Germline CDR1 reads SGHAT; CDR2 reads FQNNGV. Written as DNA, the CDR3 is TGTGCCAGCAGCCTCAGATCGGTGGGCATCTACGAGCAGTACTTC. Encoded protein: CASSLRSVGIYEQYF.

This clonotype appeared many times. CDR3 nucleotide sequence: TGTGCCAGCAGTTCATCGGGAGCAGGAAGCAATGAGCAGTTCTTC. Its translation is CASSSSGAGSNEQFF. The rearrangement uses TRBV6-6 and TRBJ2-1; a possible D gene is TRBD2 (6 bases). The V and J ends lost 4 bases and 6 bases respectively, with 16 bases between them. The CDR3 totals 15 residues. Germline V CDR1 and CDR2: MNHNY, SVGAGI (reference sequence).

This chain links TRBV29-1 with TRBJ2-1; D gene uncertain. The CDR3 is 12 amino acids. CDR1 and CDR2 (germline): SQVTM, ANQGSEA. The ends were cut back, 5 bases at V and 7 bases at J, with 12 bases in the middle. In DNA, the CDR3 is TGCAGCGTTTTGGGTGAGGCGAATGAGCAGTTCTTC. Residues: CSVLGEANEQFF.

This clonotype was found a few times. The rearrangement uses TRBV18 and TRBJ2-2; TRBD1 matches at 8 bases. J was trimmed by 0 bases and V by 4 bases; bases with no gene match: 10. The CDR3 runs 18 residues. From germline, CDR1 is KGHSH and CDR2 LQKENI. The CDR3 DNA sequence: TGTGCCAGCTCACGACTCAAGACAGGGGCTACGAACACCGGGGAGCTGTTTTTT. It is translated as CASSRLKTGATNTGELFF.

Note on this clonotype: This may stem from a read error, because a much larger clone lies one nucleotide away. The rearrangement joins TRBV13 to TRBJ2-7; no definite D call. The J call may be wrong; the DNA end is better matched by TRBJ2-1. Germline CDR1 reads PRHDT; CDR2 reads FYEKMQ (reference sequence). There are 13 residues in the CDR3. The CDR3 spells CASSLGSIYEQFF. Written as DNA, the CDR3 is TGTGCCAGCAGCTTAGGGAGCATCTACGAGCAGTTCTTC.

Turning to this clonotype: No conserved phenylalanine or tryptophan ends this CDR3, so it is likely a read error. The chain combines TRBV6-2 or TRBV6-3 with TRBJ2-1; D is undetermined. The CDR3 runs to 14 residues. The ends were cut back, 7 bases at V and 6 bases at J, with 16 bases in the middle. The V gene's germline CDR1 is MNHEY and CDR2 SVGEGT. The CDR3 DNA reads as TGTGCCAGCATGGCCCCCATAGCCTGCAATGAGCAGTTCTTA. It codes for CASMAPIACNEQFL.

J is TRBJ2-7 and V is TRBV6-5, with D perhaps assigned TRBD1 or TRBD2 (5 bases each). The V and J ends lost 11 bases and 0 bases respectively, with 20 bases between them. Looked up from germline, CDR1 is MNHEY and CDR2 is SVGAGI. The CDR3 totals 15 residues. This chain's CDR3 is CADRPISESSYEQYF. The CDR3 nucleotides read TGTGCCGACAGACCGATTAGCGAGAGCTCCTACGAGCAGTACTTC.

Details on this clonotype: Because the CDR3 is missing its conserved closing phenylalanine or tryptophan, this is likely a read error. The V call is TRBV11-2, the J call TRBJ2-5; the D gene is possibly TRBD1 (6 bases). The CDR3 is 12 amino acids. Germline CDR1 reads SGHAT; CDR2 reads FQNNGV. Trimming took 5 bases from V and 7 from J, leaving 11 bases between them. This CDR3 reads CASSAQGWTQYL. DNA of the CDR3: TGTGCCAGCAGCGCCCAGGGGTGGACCCAGTACCTC.

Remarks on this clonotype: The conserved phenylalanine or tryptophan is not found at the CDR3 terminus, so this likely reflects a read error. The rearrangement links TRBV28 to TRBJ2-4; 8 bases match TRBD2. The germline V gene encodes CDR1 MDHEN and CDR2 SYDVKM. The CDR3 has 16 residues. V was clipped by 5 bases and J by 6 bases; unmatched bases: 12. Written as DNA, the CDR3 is TGTGCCAGCAGTCCAACTAGCGGCGTATTCGGAAACATTCAGTACTTA. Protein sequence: CASSPTSGVFGNIQYL.

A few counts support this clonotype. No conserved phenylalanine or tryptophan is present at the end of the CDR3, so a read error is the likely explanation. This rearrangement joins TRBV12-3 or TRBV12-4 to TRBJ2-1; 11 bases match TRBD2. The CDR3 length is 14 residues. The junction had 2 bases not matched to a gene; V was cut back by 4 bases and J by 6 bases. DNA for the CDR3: TGTGCCAGCAGTTACGGGACTAGCGGCAATGAGCAGTTCCTC. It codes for CASSYGTSGNEQFL.

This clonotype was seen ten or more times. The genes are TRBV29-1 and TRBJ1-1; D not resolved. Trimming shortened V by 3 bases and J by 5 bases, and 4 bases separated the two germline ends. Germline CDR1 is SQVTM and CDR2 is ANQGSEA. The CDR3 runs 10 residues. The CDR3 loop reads CSVDVTEAFF. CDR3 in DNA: TGCAGCGTTGACGTTACTGAAGCTTTCTTT.

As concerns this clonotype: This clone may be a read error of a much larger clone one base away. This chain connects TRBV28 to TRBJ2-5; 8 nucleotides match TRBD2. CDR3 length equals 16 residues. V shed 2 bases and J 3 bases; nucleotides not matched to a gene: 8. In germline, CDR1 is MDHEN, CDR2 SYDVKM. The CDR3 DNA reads TGTGCCAGCAGTTTAAACTCGGGAGGGCCTAAAGAGACCCAGTACTTC. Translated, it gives CASSLNSGGPKETQYF.

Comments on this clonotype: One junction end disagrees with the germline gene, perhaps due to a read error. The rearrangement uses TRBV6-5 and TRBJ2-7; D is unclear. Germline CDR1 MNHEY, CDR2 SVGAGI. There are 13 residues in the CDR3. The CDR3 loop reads CANSYSRSYEQYF. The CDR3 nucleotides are TGTGCCAACAGTTACTCGCGGAGCTACGAGCAGTACTTC.

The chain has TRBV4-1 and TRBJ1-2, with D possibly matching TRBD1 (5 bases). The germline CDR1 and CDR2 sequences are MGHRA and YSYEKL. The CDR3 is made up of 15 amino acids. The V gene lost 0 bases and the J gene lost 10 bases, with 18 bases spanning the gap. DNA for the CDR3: TGCGCCAGCAGCCAAGATTTGTCGGGGCTATTTGACTACACCTTC. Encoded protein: CASSQDLSGLFDYTF.